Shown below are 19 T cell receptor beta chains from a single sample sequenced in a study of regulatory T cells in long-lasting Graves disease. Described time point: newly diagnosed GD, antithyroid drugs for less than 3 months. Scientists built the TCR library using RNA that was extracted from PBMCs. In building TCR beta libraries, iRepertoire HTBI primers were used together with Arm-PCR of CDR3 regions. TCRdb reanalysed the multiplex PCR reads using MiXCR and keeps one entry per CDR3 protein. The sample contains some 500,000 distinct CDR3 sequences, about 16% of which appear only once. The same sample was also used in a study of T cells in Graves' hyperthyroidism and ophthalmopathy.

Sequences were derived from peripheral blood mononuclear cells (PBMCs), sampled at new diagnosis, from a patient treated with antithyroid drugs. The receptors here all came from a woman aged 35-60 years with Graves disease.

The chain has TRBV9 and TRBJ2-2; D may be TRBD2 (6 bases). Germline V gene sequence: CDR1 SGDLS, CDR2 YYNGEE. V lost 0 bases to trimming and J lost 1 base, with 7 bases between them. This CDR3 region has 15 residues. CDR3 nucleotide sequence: TGTGCCAGCAGCGTAGGCGGGGAGAACACCGGGGAGCTGTTTTTT. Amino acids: CASSVGGENTGELFF.

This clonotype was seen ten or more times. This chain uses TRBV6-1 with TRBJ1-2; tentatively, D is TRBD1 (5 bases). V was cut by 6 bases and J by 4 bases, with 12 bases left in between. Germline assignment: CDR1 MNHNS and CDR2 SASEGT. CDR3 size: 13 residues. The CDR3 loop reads CASRPKGAYGYTF. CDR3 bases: TGTGCCAGCAGGCCCAAAGGGGCCTATGGCTACACCTTC.

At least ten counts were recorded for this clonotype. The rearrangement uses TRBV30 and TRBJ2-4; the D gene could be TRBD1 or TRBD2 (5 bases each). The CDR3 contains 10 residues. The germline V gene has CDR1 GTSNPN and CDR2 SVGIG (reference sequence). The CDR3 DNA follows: TGTGCACTAGGGGAGAACATTCAGTACTTC. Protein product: CALGENIQYF. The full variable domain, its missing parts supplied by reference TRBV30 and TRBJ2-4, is SQTIHQWPATLVQPVGSPLSLECTVEGTSNPNLYWYRQAAGRGLQLLFYSVGIGQISSEVPQNLSASRPQDRQFILSSKKLLLSDSGFYLCALGENIQYFGAGTRLSVL.

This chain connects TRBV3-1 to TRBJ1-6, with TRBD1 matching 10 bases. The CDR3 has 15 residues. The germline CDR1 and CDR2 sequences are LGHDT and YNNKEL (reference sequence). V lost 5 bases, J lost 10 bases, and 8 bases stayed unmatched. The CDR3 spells CASSEAGQGRSPLHF. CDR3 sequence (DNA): TGTGCCAGCAGCGAAGCGGGACAGGGGCGATCACCCCTCCACTTT.

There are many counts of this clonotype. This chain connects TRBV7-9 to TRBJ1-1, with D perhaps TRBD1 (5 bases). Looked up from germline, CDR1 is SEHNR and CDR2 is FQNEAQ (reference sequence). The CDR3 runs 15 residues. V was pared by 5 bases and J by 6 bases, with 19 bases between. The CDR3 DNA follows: TGTGCCAGCAGCCCTACGGGGGACGCTGCCGCTGAAGCTTTCTTT. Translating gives CASSPTGDAAAEAFF.

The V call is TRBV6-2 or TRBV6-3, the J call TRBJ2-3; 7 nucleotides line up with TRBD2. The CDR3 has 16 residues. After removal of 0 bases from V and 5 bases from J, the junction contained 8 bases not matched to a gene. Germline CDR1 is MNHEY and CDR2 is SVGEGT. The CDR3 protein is CASSYSQAGVGDTQYF. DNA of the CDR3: TGTGCCAGCAGTTACTCGCAGGCGGGGGTGGGAGATACGCAGTATTTT.

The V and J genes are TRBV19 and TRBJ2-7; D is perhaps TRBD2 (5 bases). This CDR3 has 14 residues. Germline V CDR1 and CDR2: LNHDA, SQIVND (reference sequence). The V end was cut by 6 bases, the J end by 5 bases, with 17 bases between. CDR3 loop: CASRKTAVWDEQYF. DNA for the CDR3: TGTGCCAGTAGGAAAACAGCGGTGTGGGACGAGCAGTACTTC.

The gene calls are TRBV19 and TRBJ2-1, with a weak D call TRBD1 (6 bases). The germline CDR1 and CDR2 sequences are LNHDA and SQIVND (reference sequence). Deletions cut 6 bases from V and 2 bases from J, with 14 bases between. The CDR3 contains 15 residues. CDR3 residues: CASRGTGSPYNEQFF. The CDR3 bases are TGTGCCAGTAGGGGTACAGGGTCACCCTACAATGAGCAGTTCTTC.

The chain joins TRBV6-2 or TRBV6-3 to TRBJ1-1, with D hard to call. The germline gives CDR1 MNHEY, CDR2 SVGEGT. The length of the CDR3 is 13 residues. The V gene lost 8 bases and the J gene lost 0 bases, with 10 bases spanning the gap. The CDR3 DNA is TGTGCCAGCGGCGGACGGATGAACACTGAAGCTTTCTTT. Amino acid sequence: CASGGRMNTEAFF.

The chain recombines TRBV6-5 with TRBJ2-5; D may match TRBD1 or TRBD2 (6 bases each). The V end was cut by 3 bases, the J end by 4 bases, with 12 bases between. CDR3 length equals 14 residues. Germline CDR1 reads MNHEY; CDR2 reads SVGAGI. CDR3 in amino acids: CASSYVGGGETQYF. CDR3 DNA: TGTGCCAGCAGTTATGTCGGGGGCGGAGAGACCCAGTACTTC.

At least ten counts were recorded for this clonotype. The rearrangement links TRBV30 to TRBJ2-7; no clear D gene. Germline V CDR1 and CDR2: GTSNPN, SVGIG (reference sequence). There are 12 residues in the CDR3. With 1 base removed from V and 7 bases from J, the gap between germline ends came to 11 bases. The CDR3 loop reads CAWSEGGDEQYF. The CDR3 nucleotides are TGTGCCTGGAGTGAAGGCGGAGATGAGCAGTACTTC.

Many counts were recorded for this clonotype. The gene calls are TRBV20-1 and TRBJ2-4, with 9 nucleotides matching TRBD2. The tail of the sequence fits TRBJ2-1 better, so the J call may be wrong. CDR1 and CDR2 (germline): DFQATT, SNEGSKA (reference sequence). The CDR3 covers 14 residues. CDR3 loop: CSARVASGVYEQFF. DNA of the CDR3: TGCAGTGCTAGAGTGGCTAGCGGGGTCTATGAGCAGTTCTTC.

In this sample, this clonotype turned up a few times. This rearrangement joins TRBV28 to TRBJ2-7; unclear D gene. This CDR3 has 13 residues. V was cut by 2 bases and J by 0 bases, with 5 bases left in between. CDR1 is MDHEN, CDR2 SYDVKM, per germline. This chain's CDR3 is CASSLRTSYEQYF. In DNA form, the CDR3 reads TGTGCCAGCAGTTTACGTACCTCCTACGAGCAGTACTTC.

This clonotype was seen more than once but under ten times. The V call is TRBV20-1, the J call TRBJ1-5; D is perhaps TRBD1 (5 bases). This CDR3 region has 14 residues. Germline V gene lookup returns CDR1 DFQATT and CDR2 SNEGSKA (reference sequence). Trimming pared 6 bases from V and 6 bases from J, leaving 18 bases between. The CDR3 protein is CSAAGGLRGQPQHF. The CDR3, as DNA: TGCAGTGCCGCGGGAGGTCTAAGGGGTCAGCCCCAGCATTTT.

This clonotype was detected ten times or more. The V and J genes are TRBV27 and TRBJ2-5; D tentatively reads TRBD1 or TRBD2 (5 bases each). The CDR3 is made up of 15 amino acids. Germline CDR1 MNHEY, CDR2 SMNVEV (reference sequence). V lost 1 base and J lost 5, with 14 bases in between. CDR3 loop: CASSLLPRGGETQYF. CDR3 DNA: TGTGCCAGCAGTTTATTACCCCGGGGCGGGGAGACCCAGTACTTC.

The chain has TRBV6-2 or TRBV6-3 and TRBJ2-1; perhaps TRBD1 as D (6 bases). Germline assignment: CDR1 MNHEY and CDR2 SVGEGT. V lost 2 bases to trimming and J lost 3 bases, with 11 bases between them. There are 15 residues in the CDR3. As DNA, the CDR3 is TGTGCCAGCAGTTACGGCCAACAGGGCTACAATGAGCAGTTCTTC. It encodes CASSYGQQGYNEQFF.

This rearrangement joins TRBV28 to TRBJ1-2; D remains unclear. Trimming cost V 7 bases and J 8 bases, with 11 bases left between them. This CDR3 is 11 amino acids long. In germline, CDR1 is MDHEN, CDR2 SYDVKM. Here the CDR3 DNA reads TGTGCCAGCAAATACCGGCGGGGCTACACCTTC. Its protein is CASKYRRGYTF.

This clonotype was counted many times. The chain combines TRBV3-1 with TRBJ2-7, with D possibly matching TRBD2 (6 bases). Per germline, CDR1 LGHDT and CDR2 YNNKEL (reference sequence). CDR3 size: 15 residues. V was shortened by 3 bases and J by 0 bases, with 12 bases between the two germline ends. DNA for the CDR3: TGTGCCAGCAGCCACGGACTAACCCCCTCCTACGAGCAGTACTTC. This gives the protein CASSHGLTPSYEQYF.

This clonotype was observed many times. The CDR3 sequence: CASSRDGWNTEAFF. CDR3 coding DNA: TGTGCCAGCTCACGCGACGGTTGGAACACTGAAGCTTTCTTT. The V and J genes are TRBV19 and TRBJ1-1; the D is unclear. CDR1 is LNHDA and CDR2 is SQIVND in the germline V gene (reference sequence). The CDR3 sequence is 14 residues long. Trimming took off 9 bases at V and 1 base at J, with 15 bases between the two ends. Supplemented by reference TRBV19 and TRBJ1-1, the full variable domain reads DGGITQSPKYLFRKEGQNVTLSCEQNLNHDAMYWYRQDPGQGLRLIYYSQIVNDFQKGDIAEGYSVSREKKESFPLTVTSAQKNPTAFYLCASSRDGWNTEAFFGQGTRLTVV.